The rows below give T cell receptor beta chains drawn from one sample of a study of shared T cell receptors in the human thymus. Method: immunoSEQ multiplex PCR; TCRdb's copy keeps in-frame clones and lacks some. The sample includes some 760,000 clones, roughly 85% of them seen just once. Separately, the same data were catalogued under a study of human thymus T cells.

Sequenced input: thymocytes. The receptors here all came from a girl under three years old with a congenital heart defect. CDR3s include the opening cysteine and the closing phenylalanine or tryptophan. D genes are given only for firm matches. Size is omitted from some rows. Given values are once, few, many or a class for expanded clones.

J: TRBJ1-6; V: TRBV10-1; size: -; D: TRBD1; CDR3: CASPLGDSSSYNSPLHF; DNA: TGCGCCAGCCCCCTGGGGGACAGCAGCTCCTATAATTCACCCCTCCACTTT
J: TRBJ2-7; V: TRBV2; size: -; D: TRBD1; CDR3: CASEEDRGSSYEQYF; DNA: TGTGCCAGCGAAGAGGACAGGGGCAGTTCCTACGAGCAGTACTTC
J: TRBJ2-3; V: TRBV2; size: -; D: TRBD2; CDR3: CASSEGGVTSGGADTQYF; DNA: TGTGCCAGCAGCGAGGGCGGGGTGACTAGCGGGGGGGCAGATACGCAGTATTTT
J: TRBJ1-3; V: TRBV7-9; size: -; D: -; CDR3: CASRHTREPSRSGNTIYF; DNA: TGTGCCAGCAGACATACTCGGGAGCCGAGCAGGTCTGGAAACACCATATATTTT
J: TRBJ2-1; V: TRBV11-2; size: -; D: TRBD2; CDR3: CASSFRTSGGRGYNEQFF; DNA: TGTGCCAGCAGCTTCCGGACTAGCGGGGGCCGGGGCTACAATGAGCAGTTCTTC
J: TRBJ2-1; V: TRBV14; size: -; D: TRBD2; CDR3: CASSQTEGLAGGNEQFF; DNA: TGTGCCAGCAGCCAAACTGAAGGACTAGCGGGGGGAAATGAGCAGTTCTTC
J: TRBJ1-3; V: TRBV4-1; size: few; D: -; CDR3: CASSPRRGSGNTIYF; DNA: TGCGCCAGCAGCCCCCGCAGGGGTTCTGGAAACACCATATATTTT
J: TRBJ2-7; V: TRBV5-1; size: -; D: TRBD1; CDR3: CASSLGGQGKYEQYF; DNA: TGCGCCAGCAGCTTGGGAGGACAGGGTAAATACGAGCAGTACTTC
J: TRBJ1-2; V: TRBV29-1; size: once; D: -; CDR3: CSVGGQYLPYGYTF; DNA: TGCAGCGTTGGAGGTCAGTACTTACCCTATGGCTACACCTTC
J: TRBJ1-2; V: TRBV27; size: -; D: -; CDR3: CASSLWPNGRFLYGYTF; DNA: TGTGCCAGCAGTTTATGGCCCAATGGGAGGTTCCTATATGGCTACACCTTC
J: TRBJ1-6; V: TRBV4-3; size: -; D: -; CDR3: CASSQLEDHTTSPLHF; DNA: TGCGCCAGCAGCCAGCTGGAGGACCACACTACCTCACCCCTCCACTTT
J: TRBJ2-5; V: TRBV28; size: -; D: -; CDR3: CASSFGVFGPREETQYF; DNA: TGTGCCAGCAGTTTTGGAGTCTTCGGACCGCGGGAAGAGACCCAGTACTTC
J: TRBJ1-3; V: TRBV7-6; size: -; D: -; CDR3: CASSFDKRAGNTIYF; DNA: TGTGCCAGCAGCTTCGACAAACGAGCTGGAAACACCATATATTTT
J: TRBJ1-5; V: TRBV28; size: -; D: -; CDR3: CASINSEGDQPQHF; DNA: TGTGCCAGCATTAATTCGGAGGGAGATCAGCCCCAGCATTTT
J: TRBJ1-6; V: TRBV6-6; size: -; D: TRBD1; CDR3: CASSYGTGCNSPLHF; DNA: TGTGCCAGCAGTTACGGGACAGGGTGTAATTCACCCCTCCACTTT
J: TRBJ1-2; V: TRBV7-8; size: -; D: -; CDR3: CATSETDSSYGYTF; DNA: TGTGCCACCTCGGAAACGGACAGTTCCTATGGCTACACCTTC
J: TRBJ2-7; V: TRBV6-5; size: -; D: -; CDR3: CASNSNPLSYEQYF; DNA: TGTGCCAGCAACTCCAACCCTCTCTCCTACGAGCAGTACTTC
J: TRBJ2-7; V: TRBV5-1; size: -; D: TRBD1; CDR3: CASSALGQGAHPDSYEQYF; DNA: TGCGCCAGCAGCGCTCTAGGACAGGGCGCCCACCCCGACTCCTACGAGCAGTACTTC
J: TRBJ1-1; V: TRBV7-9; size: -; D: -; CDR3: CASSLVGLLASEAFF; DNA: TGTGCCAGCAGCTTAGTGGGCCTCCTGGCATCTGAAGCTTTCTTT
J: TRBJ1-3; V: TRBV6-1; size: -; D: -; CDR3: CASSPTSRDTIYF; DNA: TGTGCCAGCAGTCCGACCTCCCGGGACACCATATATTTT
J: TRBJ2-7; V: TRBV28; size: -; D: -; CDR3: CASSLCRDRNFTYEQYF; DNA: TGTGCCAGCAGTTTATGCCGCGACAGGAATTTTACCTACGAGCAGTACTTC
J: TRBJ1-1; V: TRBV4-1; size: -; D: -; CDR3: CASSLGTPNTEAFF; DNA: TGCGCCAGCAGCCTAGGGACACCGAACACTGAAGCTTTCTTT
J: TRBJ1-2; V: TRBV28; size: -; D: TRBD1; CDR3: CASSPIRTGRRGYTF; DNA: TGTGCCAGCAGCCCTATTCGGACAGGCCGAAGGGGCTACACCTTC
J: TRBJ1-1; V: TRBV15; size: -; D: TRBD1; CDR3: CATSRVGDRGRTEAFF; DNA: TGTGCCACCAGCAGAGTGGGGGACAGGGGTCGCACTGAAGCTTTCTTT